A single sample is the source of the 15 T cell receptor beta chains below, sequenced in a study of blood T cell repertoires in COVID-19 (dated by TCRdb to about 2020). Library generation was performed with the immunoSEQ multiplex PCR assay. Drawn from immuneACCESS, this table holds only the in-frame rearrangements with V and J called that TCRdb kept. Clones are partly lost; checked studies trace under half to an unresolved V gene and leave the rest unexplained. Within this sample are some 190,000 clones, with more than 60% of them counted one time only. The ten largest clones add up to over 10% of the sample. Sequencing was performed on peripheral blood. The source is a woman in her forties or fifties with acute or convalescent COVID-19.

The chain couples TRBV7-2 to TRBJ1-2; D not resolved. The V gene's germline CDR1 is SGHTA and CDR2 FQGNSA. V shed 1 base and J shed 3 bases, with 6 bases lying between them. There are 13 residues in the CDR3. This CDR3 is CASSLGTDYGYTF. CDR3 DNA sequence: TGTGCCAGCAGCTTAGGAACAGACTATGGCTACACCTTC.

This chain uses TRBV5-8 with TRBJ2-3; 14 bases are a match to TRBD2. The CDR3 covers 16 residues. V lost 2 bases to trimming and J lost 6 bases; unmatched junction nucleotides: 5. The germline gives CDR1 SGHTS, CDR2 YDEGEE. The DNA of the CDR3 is TGTGCCAGCAGCTTCGGACTAGCGGGAGGAGTGGATACGCAGTATTTT. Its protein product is CASSFGLAGGVDTQYF.

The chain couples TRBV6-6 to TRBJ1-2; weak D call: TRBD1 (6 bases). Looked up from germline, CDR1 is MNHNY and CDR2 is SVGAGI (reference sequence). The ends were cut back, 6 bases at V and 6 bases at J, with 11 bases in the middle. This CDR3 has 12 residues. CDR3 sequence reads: CASSKYRDGYTF. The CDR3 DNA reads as TGTGCCAGCAGCAAGTACAGGGATGGCTACACCTTC.

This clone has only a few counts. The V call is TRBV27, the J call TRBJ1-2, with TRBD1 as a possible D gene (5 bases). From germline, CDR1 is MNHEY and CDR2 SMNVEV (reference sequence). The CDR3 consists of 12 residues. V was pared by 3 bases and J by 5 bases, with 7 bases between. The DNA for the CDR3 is TGTGCCAGCAGTTTGGCAGGGTATGGCTACACCTTC. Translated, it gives CASSLAGYGYTF.

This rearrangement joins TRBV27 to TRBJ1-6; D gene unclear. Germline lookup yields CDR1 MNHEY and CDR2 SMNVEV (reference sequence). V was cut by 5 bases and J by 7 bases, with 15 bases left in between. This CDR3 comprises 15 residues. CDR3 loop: CASSLGWAGNSPLHF. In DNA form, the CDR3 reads TGTGCCAGCAGTCTAGGGTGGGCGGGGAATTCACCCCTCCACTTT.

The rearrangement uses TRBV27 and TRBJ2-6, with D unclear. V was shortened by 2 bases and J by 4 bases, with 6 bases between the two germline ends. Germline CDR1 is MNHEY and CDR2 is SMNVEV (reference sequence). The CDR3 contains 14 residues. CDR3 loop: CASSLISGANVLTF. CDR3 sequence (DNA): TGTGCCAGCAGTTTAATTTCAGGGGCCAACGTCCTGACTTTC.

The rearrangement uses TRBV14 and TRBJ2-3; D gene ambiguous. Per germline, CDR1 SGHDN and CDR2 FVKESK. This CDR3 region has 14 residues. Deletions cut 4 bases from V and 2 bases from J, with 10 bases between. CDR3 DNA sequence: TGTGCCAGCAGCCGTCGGGTTAACACAGATACGCAGTATTTT. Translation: CASSRRVNTDTQYF.

CDR3 bases: TGTGCCAGCAGCGTAGCTTCGACTAGCGGGAGGGCCATTGAGCAGTTCTTC. Translating it yields CASSVASTSGRAIEQFF. The rearrangement uses TRBV9 and TRBJ2-1; 14 bases match TRBD2. Per the germline V gene, CDR1 is SGDLS and CDR2 is YYNGEE. The CDR3 loop spans 17 amino acids. Trimming cost V 0 bases and J 9 bases; bases outside gene matches: 8.

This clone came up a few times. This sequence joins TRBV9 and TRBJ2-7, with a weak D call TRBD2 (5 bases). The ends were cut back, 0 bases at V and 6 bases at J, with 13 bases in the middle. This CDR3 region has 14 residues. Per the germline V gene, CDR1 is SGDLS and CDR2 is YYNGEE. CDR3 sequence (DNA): TGTGCCAGCAGCGTAGAGGCGATCCGGGGCGAGCAGTACTTC. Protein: CASSVEAIRGEQYF.

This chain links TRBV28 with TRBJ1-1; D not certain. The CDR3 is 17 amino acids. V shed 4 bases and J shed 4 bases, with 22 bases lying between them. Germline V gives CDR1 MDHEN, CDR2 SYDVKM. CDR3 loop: CASSSPRGRWGSTEAFF. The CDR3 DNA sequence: TGTGCCAGCAGTTCCCCTCGCGGGAGGTGGGGTAGCACTGAAGCTTTCTTT. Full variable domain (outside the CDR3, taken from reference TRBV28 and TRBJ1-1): DVKVTQSSRYLVKRTGEKVFLECVQDMDHENMFWYRQDPGLGLRLIYFSYDVKMKEKGDIPEGYSVSREKKERFSLILESASTNQTSMYLCASSSPRGRWGSTEAFFGQGTRLTVV.

The CDR3 here is CASSLRLAGRNEQFF. The CDR3 nucleotides are TGTGCCAGCAGCTTGAGGCTAGCGGGTAGAAATGAGCAGTTCTTC. V usage is TRBV5-5 and J usage is TRBJ2-1; 8 bases are shared with TRBD2. The ends lost 1 base at V and 7 bases at J; junction bases unmatched: 7. The CDR3 extends over 15 amino acids. From germline, CDR1 is SGHKS and CDR2 YYEKEE (reference sequence).

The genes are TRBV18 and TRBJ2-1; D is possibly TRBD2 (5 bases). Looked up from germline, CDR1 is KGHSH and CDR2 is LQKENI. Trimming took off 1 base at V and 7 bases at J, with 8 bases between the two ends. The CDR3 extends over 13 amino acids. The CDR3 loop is CASSPQDWNEQFF. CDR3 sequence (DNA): TGTGCCAGCTCACCACAGGACTGGAATGAGCAGTTCTTC.

CDR3: CASSPTSGGTTDTQYF. Written as DNA, the CDR3 is TGTGCCAGCAGCCCCACTAGCGGGGGGACCACAGATACGCAGTATTTT. The chain carries TRBV7-2 and TRBJ2-3, with TRBD2 identical over 12 bases. Trimming took 5 bases from V and 2 from J; bases not matched to a gene: 5. The CDR3 has 16 amino acids. In germline, CDR1 is SGHTA, CDR2 FQGNSA.

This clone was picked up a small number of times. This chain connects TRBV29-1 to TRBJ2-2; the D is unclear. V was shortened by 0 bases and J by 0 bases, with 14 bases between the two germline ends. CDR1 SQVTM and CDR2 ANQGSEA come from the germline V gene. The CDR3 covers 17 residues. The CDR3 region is CSVEDPMAPANTGELFF. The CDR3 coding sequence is TGCAGCGTTGAAGACCCCATGGCACCCGCGAACACCGGGGAGCTGTTTTTT.

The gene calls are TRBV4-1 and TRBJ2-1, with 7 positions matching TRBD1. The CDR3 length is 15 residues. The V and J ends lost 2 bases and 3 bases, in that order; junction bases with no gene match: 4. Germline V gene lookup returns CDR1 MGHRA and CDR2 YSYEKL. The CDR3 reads CASSQFGTVYNEQFF. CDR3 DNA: TGCGCCAGCAGCCAATTCGGGACAGTCTACAATGAGCAGTTCTTC.